Presented here are 8 T cell receptor beta chains from one specimen sequenced in a study of cytomegalovirus exposure and HLA in healthy donors. Researchers ran the PCR with 60 Vbeta and 13 Jbeta primers. The table came from immunoSEQ multiplex PCR; TCRdb's copy has only in-frame clones and leaves some out. Of some 140,000 clones in the sample, around three quarters were seen once. Material for sequencing was PBMCs. Receptors were obtained from a man aged 25 to 45 in good health.

This chain uses TRBV5-1 with TRBJ2-3; 7 bases are shared with TRBD1. Per germline, CDR1 SGHRS and CDR2 YFSETQ. This CDR3 spans 14 amino acids. With 4 bases clipped from V and 6 bases from J, the junction kept 8 bases outside the gene matches. DNA for the CDR3: TGCGCCAGCAGCCCTTGGACAGGAGTCGATACGCAGTATTTT. Protein sequence: CASSPWTGVDTQYF. Filled out from reference TRBV5-1 and TRBJ2-3, the complete variable domain reads KAGVTQTPRYLIKTRGQQVTLSCSPISGHRSVSWYQQTPGQGLQFLFEYFSETQRNKGNFPGRFSGRQFSNSRSEMNVSTLELGDSALYLCASSPWTGVDTQYFGPGTRLTVL.

The J gene is TRBJ2-7, the V gene TRBV4-3; D possibly corresponds to TRBD2 (6 bases). V lost 0 bases and J lost 0, with 15 bases in between. The germline V gene encodes CDR1 LGHNA and CDR2 YSLEER. The CDR3 length is 17 residues. The CDR3 spells CASSQEPLREVSYEQYF. In DNA form, the CDR3 reads TGCGCCAGCAGCCAAGAACCCCTGAGGGAGGTCTCCTACGAGCAGTACTTC.

Comment on this clone: The junction shows a germline mismatch at one end, possibly a read error. This chain joins TRBV7-9 and TRBJ2-1; perhaps TRBD2 as D (5 bases). The CDR3 sequence is 15 residues long. The germline gives CDR1 SEHNR, CDR2 FQNEAQ (reference sequence). The CDR3, as DNA: TGTTCCAGCAGCTTAGTCGGGGAGCCCTACAATGAGCAGTTCTTC. It specifies CSSSLVGEPYNEQFF.

The V gene is TRBV9, the J gene TRBJ2-2, with 7 bases aligning to TRBD1. Germline V gene sequence: CDR1 SGDLS, CDR2 YYNGEE. The CDR3 is made up of 14 amino acids. After removal of 5 bases from V and 5 bases from J, the junction contained 6 bases not matched to a gene. This CDR3 reads CASRGGRVTGELFF. Written as DNA, the CDR3 is TGTGCCAGCAGAGGGGGCAGGGTTACCGGGGAGCTGTTTTTT.

This clone has only a few counts. The chain is built from TRBV4-3 and TRBJ2-5, with D possibly TRBD2 on 6 matching bases. CDR3 length equals 16 residues. From germline, CDR1 is LGHNA and CDR2 YSLEER. The V end was cut by 1 base, the J end by 4 bases, with 16 bases between. The CDR3 DNA sequence: TGCGCCAGCAGCCAAGTTGCCCGGGGGAGTGGAGAGACCCAGTACTTC. The encoded protein is CASSQVARGSGETQYF.

V and J are TRBV11-2 and TRBJ1-2; D might be TRBD1 (6 bases). The CDR3 spans 14 residues. CDR1 is SGHAT, CDR2 FQNNGV, per germline. Trimming took 6 bases from V and 8 from J, leaving 19 bases between them. CDR3 amino acids: CASRPLQGVRGYTF. CDR3 nucleotide sequence: TGTGCCAGCAGACCCTTACAGGGCGTTCGGGGCTACACCTTC. Filled out from reference TRBV11-2 and TRBJ1-2, the complete variable domain reads EAGVAQSPRYKIIEKRQSVAFWCNPISGHATLYWYQQILGQGPKLLIQFQNNGVVDDSQLPKDRFSAERLKGVDSTLKIQPAKLEDSAVYLCASRPLQGVRGYTFGSGTRLTVV.

J is TRBJ2-7 and V is TRBV30; D uncertain. CDR1 and CDR2 (germline): GTSNPN, SVGIG (reference sequence). This CDR3 contains 12 residues. V was clipped by 1 base and J by 5 bases, with 9 bases between them. The CDR3 nucleotides are TGTGCCTGGAGTGACCTTTGGCACGAGCAGTACTTC. It encodes CAWSDLWHEQYF. The full variable domain, completed using reference TRBV30 and TRBJ2-7, is SQTIHQWPATLVQPVGSPLSLECTVEGTSNPNLYWYRQAAGRGLQLLFYSVGIGQISSEVPQNLSASRPQDRQFILSSKKLLLSDSGFYLCAWSDLWHEQYFGPGTRLTVT.

V and J are TRBV9 and TRBJ1-2, with 7 bases aligning to TRBD1. V was clipped by 3 bases and J by 4 bases; unmatched bases: 9. The CDR3 contains 15 residues. Germline CDR1 is SGDLS and CDR2 is YYNGEE. CDR3 nucleotide sequence: TGTGCCAGCAGCGCGACAGGGCCGGGCATCTATGGCTACACCTTC. Translation gives CASSATGPGIYGYTF.